The 23 T cell receptor beta chains below all came from one sample that was sequenced in a study of T cell responses to AZD1222 COVID-19 vaccine. The table came from immunoSEQ multiplex PCR; TCRdb's copy has only in-frame clones and leaves some out. Of about 120,000 clones in the sample, roughly 90% were seen once. This specimen was peripheral blood, taken on day 0 of AZD1222 vaccination. The receptor source for this set is an adult in good health.

This chain links TRBV18 with TRBJ2-1; 8 bases map to TRBD1. This CDR3 region has 14 residues. V shed 5 bases, J shed 2 bases, and the junction held 2 bases outside the gene matches. Germline V gene lookup returns CDR1 KGHSH and CDR2 LQKENI. The DNA for the CDR3 is TGTGCCAGCTCATGGGACAGGACCTACAATGAGCAGTTCTTC. Translated, it gives CASSWDRTYNEQFF.

The genes are TRBV28 and TRBJ1-2, with a weak D call TRBD1 (6 bases). Deletions cut 6 bases from V and 4 bases from J, with 15 bases between. CDR1 MDHEN and CDR2 SYDVKM come from the germline V gene. This CDR3 spans 14 amino acids. CDR3 coding DNA: TGTGCCAGCAGCCTGGACAGTCCTGGCTATGGCTACACCTTC. It codes for CASSLDSPGYGYTF.

V is TRBV28 and J is TRBJ1-4; D unclear. The germline V and J ends were trimmed by 2 bases and 0 bases, with 4 bases remaining between them. Germline-derived CDR1 and CDR2 are MDHEN and SYDVKM. The CDR3 runs to 14 residues. The CDR3 loop is CASSLQSTNEKLFF. The CDR3 coding sequence is TGTGCCAGCAGTTTACAATCAACTAATGAAAAACTGTTTTTT.

V gene TRBV9 combines with J gene TRBJ2-7; D unclear. Germline V gene sequence: CDR1 SGDLS, CDR2 YYNGEE. The CDR3 spans 14 residues. Trimming pared 0 bases from V and 2 bases from J, leaving 9 bases between. CDR3 sequence: CASSVGASTYEQYF. CDR3 nucleotides: TGTGCCAGCAGCGTAGGGGCCAGTACCTACGAGCAGTACTTC.

The chain has TRBV20-1 and TRBJ1-5; no firm D call. CDR3 size: 14 residues. Germline values: CDR1 DFQATT, CDR2 SNEGSKA (reference sequence). The V end was cut by 3 bases, the J end by 2 bases, with 11 bases between. CDR3 coding DNA: TGCAGTGCTAGTCACACGGGCGGCAATCAGCCCCAGCATTTT. Translated, it gives CSASHTGGNQPQHF.

In DNA, the CDR3 is TGTGCCACCAGCAGTCCGAGGGGGAGCACAGATACGCAGTATTTT. Residues: CATSSPRGSTDTQYF. This chain links TRBV15 with TRBJ2-3; D possibly corresponds to TRBD1 (6 bases). This CDR3 contains 15 residues. Germline V gene data show CDR1 as LNHNV and CDR2 as YYDKDF (reference sequence). Trimming took 3 bases from V and 0 from J, leaving 10 bases between them.

The rearrangement uses TRBV18 and TRBJ1-4; D possibly corresponds to TRBD1 (5 bases). The length of the CDR3 is 15 residues. Germline V gives CDR1 KGHSH, CDR2 LQKENI. V lost 1 base and J 7 bases, leaving 13 bases between the germline ends. CDR3: CASSPLPRDAEKLFF. CDR3 bases: TGTGCCAGCTCACCACTTCCCAGGGACGCTGAAAAACTGTTTTTT.

Of note for this clone: One end of the junction is discordant with germline, which a read error may explain. DNA for the CDR3: TGTGCTAGCAGCTTAGTGGGCACAGATACGCAGTATTTT. It specifies CASSLVGTDTQYF. The rearrangement links TRBV7-7 to TRBJ2-3; D uncertain. Germline V gives CDR1 SSHAT, CDR2 FNYEAQ (reference sequence). The CDR3 consists of 13 residues.

This chain connects TRBV28 to TRBJ2-5, with D possibly being TRBD2 (5 bases). CDR3 length: 13 residues. The V gene lost 6 bases and the J gene lost 5 bases, with 13 bases spanning the gap. Germline-derived CDR1 and CDR2 are MDHEN and SYDVKM. The CDR3 spells CASRRQRVETQYF. The CDR3 DNA follows: TGTGCCAGCAGACGGCAGAGGGTTGAGACCCAGTACTTC.

The V call is TRBV6-5, the J call TRBJ1-2; a weak D match, TRBD1 (6 bases). Germline-derived CDR1 and CDR2 are MNHEY and SVGAGI. Trimming pared 2 bases from V and 2 bases from J, leaving 12 bases between. The CDR3 is 15 residues long. The CDR3 loop reads CASSYPQGGNYGYTF. CDR3 nucleotide sequence: TGTGCCAGCAGTTACCCACAGGGCGGCAACTATGGCTACACCTTC.

J is TRBJ1-5 and V is TRBV4-1; D possibly corresponds to TRBD1 (5 bases). CDR1 is MGHRA, CDR2 YSYEKL, per germline. CDR3 length: 15 residues. Trimming shortened V by 4 bases and J by 0 bases, and 10 bases separated the two germline ends. The CDR3 here is CASSPGPDSNQPQHF. For the CDR3, the DNA is TGCGCCAGCAGCCCGGGACCCGATAGCAATCAGCCCCAGCATTTT.

V gene TRBV5-1 combines with J gene TRBJ2-7, with 9 nucleotides matching TRBD2. In germline, CDR1 is SGHRS, CDR2 YFSETQ. This CDR3 has 15 residues. The ends lost 0 bases at V and 1 base at J; junction bases unmatched: 2. The CDR3 here is CASSLGLADSYEQYF. CDR3 nucleotides: TGCGCCAGCAGCTTGGGACTAGCGGATTCCTACGAGCAGTACTTC.

The V gene is TRBV2, the J gene TRBJ1-5; D is uncertain. Germline lookup yields CDR1 SNHLY and CDR2 FYNNEI. V was shortened by 7 bases and J by 2 bases, with 15 bases between the two germline ends. The CDR3 spans 15 residues. CDR3 nucleotides: TGTGCCAGCAACAAGGAGGGCGCGGGCAATCAGCCCCAGCATTTT. Translating it yields CASNKEGAGNQPQHF. The whole variable domain, filled in from reference TRBV2 and TRBJ1-5, reads EPEVTQTPSHQVTQMGQEVILRCVPISNHLYFYWYRQILGQKVEFLVSFYNNEISEKSEIFDDQFSVERPDGSNFTLKIRSTKLEDSAMYFCASNKEGAGNQPQHFGDGTRLSIL.

This chain joins TRBV7-9 and TRBJ1-1, with 8 bases fitting TRBD1. This CDR3 spans 15 amino acids. V dropped 0 bases and J dropped 4; count of bases not matched to a gene: 4. Germline CDR1 is SEHNR and CDR2 is FQNEAQ (reference sequence). CDR3 sequence: CASSLAPGGFTEAFF. CDR3 DNA: TGTGCCAGCAGCTTAGCCCCAGGGGGCTTCACTGAAGCTTTCTTT.

The chain uses TRBV9 and TRBJ2-1, with 9 bases matching TRBD1. This CDR3 contains 15 residues. Germline loops: CDR1 SGDLS, CDR2 YYNGEE. The V gene end was trimmed by 4 bases and the J gene end by 5 bases; junction bases not matched to a gene: 7. The CDR3 loop is CASSFRRDRDNEQFF. In DNA, the CDR3 is TGTGCCAGCAGCTTCCGACGGGACAGGGACAATGAGCAGTTCTTC.

With respect to this clone: A read error may account for a junction end that differs from germline. The genes are TRBV15 and TRBJ1-4; 8 bases match TRBD1. CDR1 LNHNV and CDR2 YYDKDF come from the germline V gene (reference sequence). The CDR3 extends over 18 amino acids. CDR3 coding DNA: TGTGCCACCAGCGGAGAGACAGGGGAGGGGGAAACTAATGAAAAACTGTTTTTT. Amino acid sequence: CATSGETGEGETNEKLFF.

The V gene is TRBV15, the J gene TRBJ2-7; 8 positions match TRBD2. Losses at the gene ends were 3 bases for V and 5 bases for J; bases not matched to a gene: 6. Germline CDR1 reads LNHNV; CDR2 reads YYDKDF (reference sequence). CDR3 length: 14 amino acids. CDR3 in amino acids: CATSRGTRSNEQYF. DNA for the CDR3: TGTGCCACCAGCAGGGGGACTAGAAGTAACGAGCAGTACTTC.

The chain couples TRBV29-1 to TRBJ1-1, with D possibly matching TRBD1 (5 bases). The length of the CDR3 is 11 residues. Germline V lookup: CDR1 SQVTM, CDR2 ANQGSEA. V was trimmed by 6 bases and J by 7 bases, leaving 12 bases between them. CDR3 sequence reads: CSVLLGREAFF. The CDR3 DNA reads as TGCAGCGTGTTACTGGGACGTGAAGCTTTCTTT.

The chain links TRBV6-1 to TRBJ2-7; the D call may be TRBD1 or TRBD2 (5 bases each). CDR3 length: 13 residues. Germline V lookup: CDR1 MNHNS, CDR2 SASEGT. The V end lost 2 bases, the J end lost 2 bases, and 7 bases lay between the germline ends. The CDR3 is CASSELGAYEQYF. The CDR3 DNA is TGTGCCAGCAGTGAATTGGGGGCCTACGAGCAGTACTTC.

This clone was recorded at least ten times. Other DNA sequences from this sample encode an identical CDR3 as well. V gene TRBV6-5 combines with J gene TRBJ2-1; 13 bases fit TRBD2. The CDR3 runs 13 residues. CDR1 is MNHEY and CDR2 is SVGAGI in the germline V gene. V shed 4 bases, J shed 10 bases, and the junction held 1 base outside the gene matches. The CDR3 reads CASSSGLAGEQFF. The CDR3 DNA follows: TGTGCCAGCAGTTCGGGACTAGCGGGAGAGCAGTTCTTC.

Only one count was recorded for this clone. The chain couples TRBV18 to TRBJ1-5; 9 bases agree with TRBD1. The CDR3 length is 15 residues. V lost 3 bases to trimming and J lost 4 bases; unmatched junction nucleotides: 4. Germline CDR1 reads KGHSH; CDR2 reads LQKENI. The CDR3 region has the DNA TGTGCCAGCTCACCGCGACAGGGGGGGAATCAGCCCCAGCATTTT. This sequence encodes CASSPRQGGNQPQHF.

J is TRBJ1-2 and V is TRBV7-6, with 10 bases matching TRBD1. The germline CDR1 and CDR2 sequences are SGHVS and FNYEAQ. The CDR3 loop spans 15 amino acids. V dropped 5 bases and J dropped 7; count of bases not matched to a gene: 10. Here the CDR3 reads CASSHPGQGTGGYTF. DNA for the CDR3: TGTGCCAGCAGCCATCCGGGACAGGGGACCGGTGGCTACACCTTC.

The chain couples TRBV3-1 (or the pseudogene TRBV3-2) to TRBJ2-5, with D perhaps matching TRBD1 or TRBD2 (7 bases each). This CDR3 has 17 amino acids. The V end lost 0 bases, the J end lost 5 bases, and 19 bases lay between the germline ends. In germline, CDR1 is LGHDT, CDR2 YNNKEL (reference sequence). The chain's CDR3 is CASSQDSRGGRWETQYF. For the CDR3, the DNA is TGTGCCAGCAGCCAAGATTCCAGGGGGGGCCGGTGGGAGACCCAGTACTTC.